This TCR beta chain was captured by sequencing in a study of regulatory T cells in long-lasting Graves disease. Study conclusions and caveats: Blood alone, not thyroid tissue, was studied. Favoring TRBV28, TRBJ1-2 and TRBJ2-5 was a feature seen in persistent disease. The sample size was small, and this may have reduced accuracy.

HTBI primers from iRepertoire and Arm-PCR of CDR3 regions yielded the TCR beta libraries. Each CDR3 protein is one row after TCRdb ran MiXCR on the multiplex PCR reads. Here the sample spans hundreds of thousands of distinct CDR3 sequences, less than 25% being singletons. This clonotype was picked up many times. Its target is unknown. V was cut by 1 base and J by 3 bases, with 15 bases left in between. CDR3 length: 16 amino acids. CDR1 is SGHTA and CDR2 is FQGNSA in the germline V gene. The time point here: persistent/refractory GD, antithyroid drugs over 5 years with positive TRAb. Extracted RNA from PBMCs served as the source of the TCR library. Patients came from an endocrinology department in Xi'an, China.

The chain uses TRBV7-2 and TRBJ2-5; maybe TRBD1 (6 bases). Specimen: peripheral blood mononuclear cells (PBMCs), collected when the disease was refractory, from a patient treated with antithyroid drugs. This sequence was found in a female donor with Graves disease. CDR3 protein: CASSLDIWAGEETQYF. The DNA of the CDR3 is TGTGCCAGCAGCTTAGACATATGGGCAGGGGAAGAGACCCAGTACTTC.